The 4 T cell receptor beta chains below were found in one sample sequenced in a study of identical twins. A single record per CDR3 protein comes from TCRdb applying MiXCR to the 5' RACE reads. The sample shows over 550,000 distinct CDR3 sequences, around 7.4% of them seen only once. These same records also appear under a second study, on yellow fever vaccine responses in identical twins.

Sequencing was performed on PBMCs. The receptors here all came from a woman between 18 and 29 years old in good health.

This clonotype has at least ten counts. The CDR3 region has the DNA TGTGCCATCAGTGATCCTAGCGGGAGAAATGAGCAGTTCTTC. It specifies CAISDPSGRNEQFF. The V gene is TRBV10-3, the J gene TRBJ2-1; 10 bases align to TRBD2. Trimming at V came to 3 bases and at J to 7 bases, leaving 3 bases not matched to a gene. Per germline, CDR1 ENHRY and CDR2 SYGVKD. This CDR3 region has 14 residues.

CDR3 protein: CSAPTGGGEKLFF. DNA for the CDR3: TGCAGTGCACCGACAGGGGGGGGGGAAAAACTGTTTTTT. This chain joins TRBV20-1 and TRBJ1-4; 9 bases line up with TRBD1. The germline CDR1 and CDR2 sequences are DFQATT and SNEGSKA (reference sequence). The V and J ends lost 6 bases and 8 bases, in that order; junction bases with no gene match: 7. This CDR3 is 13 amino acids long.

V and J are TRBV20-1 and TRBJ2-1; 12 bases are a match to TRBD2. V lost 3 bases, J lost 1 base, and 7 bases stayed unmatched. Germline V CDR1 and CDR2: DFQATT, SNEGSKA (reference sequence). This CDR3 region has 17 residues. The CDR3 sequence is CSARTSGGYPSYNEQFF. The CDR3 DNA sequence: TGCAGTGCTAGGACTAGCGGGGGCTATCCTTCCTACAATGAGCAGTTCTTC.

This clonotype was counted ten times or more. V usage is TRBV12-3 or TRBV12-4 and J usage is TRBJ1-6; 9 bases agree with TRBD1. The ends lost 3 bases at V and 7 bases at J; junction bases unmatched: 4. This CDR3 has 15 residues. CDR3 residues: CASSLGGTGNSPLHF. In DNA, the CDR3 is TGTGCCAGCAGTTTGGGCGGGACAGGGAATTCACCCCTCCACTTT.